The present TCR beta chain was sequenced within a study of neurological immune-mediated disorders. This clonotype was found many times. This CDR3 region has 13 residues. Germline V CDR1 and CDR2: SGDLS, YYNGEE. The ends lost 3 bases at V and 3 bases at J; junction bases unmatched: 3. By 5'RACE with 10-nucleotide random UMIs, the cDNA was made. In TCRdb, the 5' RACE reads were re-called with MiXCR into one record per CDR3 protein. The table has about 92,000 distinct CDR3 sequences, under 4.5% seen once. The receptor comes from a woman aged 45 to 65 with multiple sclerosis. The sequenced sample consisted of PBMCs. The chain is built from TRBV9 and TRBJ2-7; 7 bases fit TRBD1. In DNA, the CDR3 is TGTGCCAGCAGCGCGGGACAGCACTACGAGCAGTACTTC. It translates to CASSAGQHYEQYF.